This record covers a single T cell receptor beta chain. Its target antigen remains unknown. No much larger clone exists at a distance of one base, and base qualities are not known. TCRbeta CDR3 regions were amplified from genomic DNA using the immunoSEQ Assay, a bias-controlled multiplex PCR. Regarding the original processing steps: Nucleated cell counts per sample were estimated from amplification of reference gene primers within the assay. To quantify the absolute abundance of each unique TCRbeta CDR3 rearrangement, sequence reads were collapsed and filtered. For each sample, productive Simpson clonality was calculated as the square root of Simpson's diversity index across productive rearrangements. In its TCRdb copy, this immuneACCESS table keeps in-frame sequences only and misses some clones. Where compared with another copy, unresolved V genes explain less than half of these, and the others have no known cause. The DNA gave D and trimming, while V, J and clone size come from that table. The sample records 200,000 or so clones, around 81% of which are singletons. Together, the top ten hold 0.9% to 0.95% of the sample.

At one collaborating source in Seattle, patients were enrolled during active infection and were followed longitudinally through the course of disease. Each collaborating institution followed its own protocols to collect whole blood in K2EDTA tubes. For TCRbeta analysis, collaborators shipped samples as frozen whole blood, isolated PBMCs, or DNA extracted from either of those sample types. This specimen belongs to a study of blood T cell repertoires in COVID-19 (dated by TCRdb to the early 2020s). Concerning the study at large: Collaborator samples came from the United States, Italy and Spain and covered acute and convalescent phases of COVID-19. HLA class I and class II types, where available, came from metadata supplied by the sample provider rather than from assay-based typing. The dataset comprised deeply sampled blood TCRbeta repertoires from subjects exposed to, actively infected with, or recovered from COVID-19. Samples came from the ongoing ImmuneRACE study (first 160 participants) plus 1,254 subjects from 6 global collaborators. The repertoires were released in a freely available public database intended as a resource for research on the immune response to SARS-CoV-2. A de-identified subject ID, COVID-19 status, age in years and sex were almost always included in the sample metadata. The material from the prospective study consisted of cDNA or gDNA derived from T cells, B-cell-depleted T cells, or PBMCs.

The germline V gene gives CDR1 as SGHRS and CDR2 as YFSETQ. V and J are truncated by 3 bases and 2 bases respectively, leaving an intervening sequence of 11 bases. From its cysteine to its phenylalanine, the CDR3 spans 14 amino acids. Only the CDR3 region is kept as DNA, spanning 42 bases read in frame from base 1. General conclusions and limits of the study: How much clinical and demographic metadata was included differed by source and by participant, and the metadata was provided uncurated.

The sample consisted of peripheral blood. The receptor chain draws on TRBV5-1 and TRBJ1-1; a tentative D match to TRBD1 spans 5 bases. The receptor was derived from a man in his 60s with COVID-19, enrolled during active disease. The DNA sequence follows: TGCGCCAGCAGCTCCAGGGTTTCAAACACTGAAGCTTTCTTT. This codes for CASSSRVSNTEAFF.